These 19 T cell receptor beta chains share one sample of origin, sequenced in a study of T cell repertoires in cytomegalovirus infection. MiXCR, applied by TCRdb to the reads, yields one record per CDR3 protein. Here the sample spans 200,000 to 300,000 distinct CDR3 sequences, around 8.7% being singletons. Sequencing was done on a sample of PBMCs. These receptors all stem from a human donor in good health (CMV status not recorded). Some clones in this sample may be carry-over from other donors' samples.

This clonotype was counted at least ten times. J is TRBJ2-1 and V is TRBV7-9, with 9 positions matching TRBD2. The CDR3 is made up of 16 amino acids. The germline V gene encodes CDR1 SEHNR and CDR2 FQNEAQ (reference sequence). Unmatched junction bases numbered 8, after V lost 2 bases and J lost 6 bases. The chain's CDR3 is CASSLWIAGAGNEQFF. The CDR3 bases are TGTGCCAGCAGCTTATGGATAGCGGGAGCTGGCAATGAGCAGTTCTTC.

The rearrangement joins TRBV10-3 to TRBJ1-2, with TRBD1 matching 7 bases. The CDR3 is made up of 15 amino acids. From germline, CDR1 is ENHRY and CDR2 SYGVKD. Trimming removed 3 bases from V and 3 bases from J; junction bases left unmatched: 7. The CDR3 bases are TGTGCCATCAGTGATAGAGGGGGCGCAGACTATGGCTACACCTTC. It translates to CAISDRGGADYGYTF.

This chain connects TRBV29-1 to TRBJ2-1; D could derive from TRBD1 or TRBD2 (5 bases each). The CDR3 length is 12 residues. The germline V gene has CDR1 SQVTM and CDR2 ANQGSEA. V dropped 3 bases and J dropped 8 bases, with 11 bases sitting between them. CDR3 nucleotides: TGCAGCGTTGACGGAGTGGGGGATGAGCAGTTCTTC. This gives the protein CSVDGVGDEQFF.

This clonotype was seen repeatedly, ten times or more. The chain combines TRBV7-2 with TRBJ1-1, with TRBD1 identical over 7 bases. Germline CDR1 is SGHTA and CDR2 is FQGNSA. J lost 6 bases, V lost 7 bases, and 11 bases had no gene match. The CDR3 has 14 amino acids. CDR3 in amino acids: CASTYAGGTAEAFF. The CDR3 coding sequence is TGTGCCAGCACTTATGCAGGGGGGACCGCTGAAGCTTTCTTT.

This clonotype came up many times. The chain couples TRBV10-3 to TRBJ2-1, with TRBD2 matching 11 bases. Germline V lookup: CDR1 ENHRY, CDR2 SYGVKD. Losses at the gene ends were 10 bases for V and 0 bases for J; bases not matched to a gene: 20. This CDR3 contains 20 residues. This CDR3 is CATSYSGGVPGPSSYNEQFF. CDR3 in DNA: TGTGCCACCTCCTATAGCGGGGGGGTCCCCGGACCCAGCTCCTACAATGAGCAGTTCTTC.

The V gene is TRBV7-2, the J gene TRBJ2-2; D is tentatively TRBD1 or TRBD2 (5 bases each). V was trimmed by 1 base and J by 6 bases, leaving 12 bases between them. The CDR3 is 15 residues long. CDR1 and CDR2 (germline): SGHTA, FQGNSA. The CDR3 here is CASSLGVRDPGELFF. DNA of the CDR3: TGTGCCAGCAGCTTAGGGGTCCGGGACCCCGGGGAGCTGTTTTTT.

The table lists this clonotype with a few counts. The chain uses TRBV12-3 or TRBV12-4 and TRBJ2-1; TRBD1 matches 8 bases. CDR3 length equals 15 residues. Trimming took 3 bases from V and 6 from J; bases not matched to a gene: 7. CDR3 sequence (DNA): TGTGCCAGCAGTTTCCCTGGACAGGGCGGCAATGAGCAGTTCTTC. Translating it yields CASSFPGQGGNEQFF.

There are many counts of this clonotype. The J gene is TRBJ1-5, the V gene TRBV11-2; perhaps TRBD1 as D (6 bases). CDR1 and CDR2 (germline): SGHAT, FQNNGV. This CDR3 is built from 15 residues. V was cut by 4 bases and J by 0 bases, with 10 bases left in between. CDR3 region: CASSWTANSNQPQHF. In nucleotides, the CDR3 is TGTGCCAGCAGCTGGACAGCAAATAGCAATCAGCCCCAGCATTTT.

This clonotype was seen repeatedly, ten times or more. The chain couples TRBV28 to TRBJ1-1, with D possibly being TRBD1 (5 bases). Germline V gene lookup returns CDR1 MDHEN and CDR2 SYDVKM. The CDR3 contains 16 residues. Between the trimmed V and J ends, which lost 5 bases and 3 bases, there was a span of 19 bases. The CDR3 region is CASSPYGVGVYTEAFF. As DNA, the CDR3 is TGTGCCAGCAGTCCTTACGGGGTAGGGGTGTACACTGAAGCTTTCTTT.

This clonotype was counted ten times or more. The chain couples TRBV12-3 or TRBV12-4 to TRBJ1-2, with TRBD1 matching 7 bases. The ends lost 6 bases at V and 0 bases at J; junction bases unmatched: 4. The CDR3 sequence is 14 residues long. The CDR3 reads CASRWTGANYGYTF. The CDR3 region has the DNA TGTGCCAGCAGATGGACAGGAGCTAACTATGGCTACACCTTC.

This clonotype was observed a handful of times. The chain combines TRBV7-9 with TRBJ2-4, with 7 bases identical to TRBD2. The V gene end was trimmed by 4 bases and the J gene end by 1 base; junction bases not matched to a gene: 7. The germline V gene has CDR1 SEHNR and CDR2 FQNEAQ (reference sequence). The CDR3 is 16 residues long. CDR3 DNA: TGTGCCAGCAGCTCGGGCGGGGGTTGGGCCAAAAACATTCAGTACTTC. Its protein is CASSSGGGWAKNIQYF.

The table lists this clonotype with many counts. The chain carries TRBV7-2 and TRBJ1-5, with D unclear. The CDR3 length is 15 residues. Trimming stripped 5 bases from V and 6 bases from J, with 17 bases between. Germline loops: CDR1 SGHTA, CDR2 FQGNSA. The DNA of the CDR3 is TGTGCCAGCAGCGATCTTCTTACGGTTGCTCAGCCCCAGCATTTT. It specifies CASSDLLTVAQPQHF.

In its sample, this clonotype was seen many times. The gene calls are TRBV7-8 and TRBJ2-4; TRBD2 aligns across 9 bases. This CDR3 region has 16 residues. Germline lookup yields CDR1 SGHVS and CDR2 FQNEAQ. J was trimmed by 2 bases and V by 1 base; bases with no gene match: 3. For the CDR3, the DNA is TGTGCCAGCAGCTTAGAGACTAGCGGTCCCAAAAACATTCAGTACTTC. Protein sequence: CASSLETSGPKNIQYF.

This clonotype was detected ten times or more. The rearrangement uses TRBV7-2 and TRBJ2-1; D is possibly TRBD1 or TRBD2 (5 bases each). This CDR3 spans 13 amino acids. Germline V CDR1 and CDR2: SGHTA, FQGNSA. Trimming pared 5 bases from V and 14 bases from J, leaving 19 bases between. The CDR3 region has the DNA TGTGCCAGCAGCCGTCCCGGAGGTGAAGGGGAGTTCTTC. This sequence encodes CASSRPGGEGEFF.

The V gene is TRBV13, the J gene TRBJ2-1; 15 nucleotides line up with TRBD2. This CDR3 spans 18 amino acids. CDR1 is PRHDT and CDR2 is FYEKMQ in the germline V gene (reference sequence). V lost 5 bases and J lost 3; bases outside the gene matches: 8. The CDR3 DNA reads as TGTGCCAGCAGCCCGGGACTAGCGGGGGGACTACTCTACAATGAGCAGTTCTTC. This codes for CASSPGLAGGLLYNEQFF. Full variable domain (remainder filled in from reference TRBV13 and TRBJ2-1): AAGVIQSPRHLIKEKRETATLKCYPIPRHDTVYWYQQGPGQDPQFLISFYEKMQSDKGSIPDRFSAQQFSDYHSELNMSSLELGDSALYFCASSPGLAGGLLYNEQFFGPGTRLTVL.

This chain uses TRBV29-1 with TRBJ1-1; the D gene is possibly TRBD1 (5 bases). The germline V gene encodes CDR1 SQVTM and CDR2 ANQGSEA. There are 12 residues in the CDR3. V gave up 1 base and J gave up 11 bases, with 14 bases separating them. This CDR3 is CSVEGRGVGAFF. The CDR3 region has the DNA TGCAGCGTTGAAGGAAGAGGGGTAGGTGCTTTCTTT.

This sequence joins TRBV28 and TRBJ2-1; D call uncertain. With 4 bases removed from V and 8 bases from J, the gap between germline ends came to 9 bases. This CDR3 contains 12 residues. Germline V gives CDR1 MDHEN, CDR2 SYDVKM. The DNA for the CDR3 is TGTGCCAGCAGTTCGCTGGGCTATGAGCAGTTCTTC. Protein product: CASSSLGYEQFF.

This clonotype was recorded at least ten times. The rearrangement joins TRBV7-2 to TRBJ2-5, with D possibly matching TRBD1 (6 bases). Germline V gene sequence: CDR1 SGHTA, CDR2 FQGNSA. Trimming took off 4 bases at V and 5 bases at J, with 14 bases between the two ends. The CDR3 has 14 amino acids. As DNA, the CDR3 is TGTGCCAGCAGCTCATTGACAGGAAAGGAGACCCAGTACTTC. Translation: CASSSLTGKETQYF.

The rearrangement uses TRBV15 and TRBJ1-5, with unresolved D. The V end lost 0 bases, the J end lost 2 bases, and 14 bases lay between the germline ends. The length of the CDR3 is 17 residues. CDR1 and CDR2 (germline): LNHNV, YYDKDF (reference sequence). CDR3 sequence: CATSRDSSGMGNQPQHF. The CDR3 nucleotides read TGTGCCACCAGCAGAGATTCGAGCGGAATGGGCAATCAGCCCCAGCATTTT.